This T cell receptor beta chain was obtained from a study of read filtering for tumor transcriptome and immune sequencing. Whole-study context: The cohort had approximately 16 men and roughly 13 women aged roughly 47 to 90, mean around 66 years. General observations from the study: Dropping single-read clonotypes raised IR-seq and RNA-seq shared-clonotype correlation.

This library used roughly 370 ng RNA and molecular barcoded adaptors spanning alpha/delta and beta/gamma chains. TCRdb itself ran the reads through MiXCR, one entry per CDR3 protein. The profile shows 35,000 to 40,000 distinct CDR3 sequences, roughly 15% of them singletons. The CDR3 is 13 amino acids. Germline CDR1 is SGHRS and CDR2 is YFSETQ. To note about this clonotype: Its antigen is unidentified. The germline gene is not matched at one end of the junction; a read error may be the cause.

Bone marrow was sampled from every patient at the time of active disease. Specimen: a population of CD138-negative cells sorted from bone marrow. V gene TRBV5-1 combines with J gene TRBJ1-2, with 8 nucleotides matching TRBD1. The clonotype was recovered from a donor aged 40 or over with multiple myeloma. The CDR3 sequence: CAGSLDRVDGYTF. The DNA of the CDR3 is TGCGCCGGCAGCTTGGACAGGGTAGATGGCTACACTTTC.